The clone carrying this TCR beta chain has a count of ten or more. Its specificity is not known. The sample comes from a study of T cells in Graves' hyperthyroidism and ophthalmopathy. Study-level information: The blood sample was taken at first diagnosis, before treatment began. Points from the study as a whole: By a 13 V-J model, ophthalmopathy was set apart from stable hyperthyroidism.

RNA transcripts provided the source from which TCR beta CDR3 regions were amplified. HTBI primers drove first-round RT-PCR of the TCR CDR3. Each CDR3 protein gets one entry after TCRdb re-called the multiplex PCR reads with MiXCR. The data contain a few hundred thousand distinct CDR3 sequences, more than 14% of them seen just once; the ten biggest clones take up less than 20%. The PBMCs had their origin in roughly 10 ml of fresh peripheral blood. The CDR3 totals 12 residues. Germline CDR1 DFQATT, CDR2 SNEGSKA (reference sequence). The V gene lost 6 bases and the J gene lost 8 bases, with 16 bases spanning the gap.

This receptor was obtained from a woman aged 25 to 45 with Graves' ophthalmopathy. Specimen: blood. The rearrangement joins TRBV20-1 to TRBJ1-2; unclear D gene. CDR3 loop: CSAQRGLLGYTF. CDR3 in DNA: TGCAGTGCCCAGAGAGGGTTGTTAGGCTACACCTTC.